Listed below are T cell receptor beta chains from one sample, sequenced in a study of cytomegalovirus exposure and HLA in healthy donors. TCRdb's copy holds only in-frame clones and misses some; the assay was immunoSEQ multiplex PCR. Of roughly 150,000 clones listed, 66% were seen once; the top ten hold approximately 1.6%. Sample: PBMCs. Receptors were obtained from a human donor in good health. CDR3s include the opening cysteine and the closing phenylalanine or tryptophan. D genes are given only for firm matches. Rows give clone size only sometimes, using once, few, many, or a class for an expanded clone.

clone size	V gene	J gene	D gene	CDR3 DNA	CDR3 protein
.	TRBV5-8	TRBJ2-7	TRBD2	TGTGCCAGCAGCTGGCTGTCCGGGACTAGCTCCTACGAGCAGTACTTC	CASSWLSGTSSYEQYF
.	TRBV5-1	TRBJ2-4	TRBD1	TGCGCCAGCAGAATCGACAGGGGGCGAGACATTCAGTACTTC	CASRIDRGRDIQYF
.	TRBV27	TRBJ1-5	.	TGTGCCAGCAGTTTAAGATGGACTACCAGCCAGCCCCAGCATTTT	CASSLRWTTSQPQHF
.	TRBV5-1	TRBJ2-5	TRBD1	TGCGCCAGCAGCTTGCTGGGGACAGGGGGACGAGGGGAGACCCAGTACTTC	CASSLLGTGGRGETQYF
few	TRBV6-5	TRBJ1-5	TRBD1	TGTGCCAGCAGCCGGGGGGACAGGGAGAATCAGCCCCAGCATTTT	CASSRGDRENQPQHF
.	TRBV2	TRBJ2-3	TRBD2	TGTGCCAGCTCTTCTGGACTAGCGGGAGGTCTGGATACGCAGTATTTT	CASSSGLAGGLDTQYF
.	TRBV11-3	TRBJ2-1	.	TGTGCCAGCAGCGATTGGGGCGAGGATGAGCAGTTCTTC	CASSDWGEDEQFF
.	TRBV9	TRBJ2-2	TRBD2	TGTGCCAGCAGCGTGCCCCGGCGCGGGAGTGACACCGGGGAGCTGTTTTTT	CASSVPRRGSDTGELFF
.	TRBV18	TRBJ2-7	.	TGTGCCAGCTCACCAGCCGGTCCCTACGAGCAGTACTTC	CASSPAGPYEQYF
.	TRBV20-1	TRBJ2-3	.	TGCAGTGCTATAGCGACAGATACGCAGTATTTT	CSAIATDTQYF
.	TRBV27	TRBJ2-7	TRBD1	TGTGCCAGCGGGTCCGGGACAGGGGGGTACGAGCAGTACTTC	CASGSGTGGYEQYF
once	TRBV5-8	TRBJ2-2	.	TGTGCCAGCAGCTTGTACGGGAGCCCCACCGGGGAGCTGTTTTTT	CASSLYGSPTGELFF
.	TRBV10-3	TRBJ2-3	TRBD1	TGTGCCATCAGTACCGGGACAGGGGGCACAGATACGCAGTATTTT	CAISTGTGGTDTQYF
few	TRBV11-2	TRBJ2-1	.	TGTGCCAGCAGCTTAGATGGGTTGGGGCTAGCGCATTACAATGAGCAGTTCTTC	CASSLDGLGLAHYNEQFF
.	TRBV19	TRBJ2-2	.	TGTGCCAGTAGTAAGTTATACAGTAACACCGGGGAGCTGTTTTTT	CASSKLYSNTGELFF
.	TRBV4-3	TRBJ2-3	TRBD2	TGCGCCAGCAGCCAGGGCGCCCCTAAAAGCGGGAGCTGGGAAGATACGCAGTATTTT	CASSQGAPKSGSWEDTQYF
few	TRBV29-1	TRBJ2-7	.	TGCAGCGTTGATCCCCCCTCCCCCCACGAGCAGTACTTC	CSVDPPSPHEQYF
.	TRBV27	TRBJ2-3	.	TGTGCCAGCAGCCGGGGCGGGGTGAGCACAGATACGCAGTATTTT	CASSRGGVSTDTQYF
.	TRBV29-1	TRBJ1-2	.	TGCAGCGGGAACCTTGGACAGAACTATGGCTACACCTTC	CSGNLGQNYGYTF
.	TRBV28	TRBJ2-7	.	TGTGCCAGCAGTTTCTCGATGAGCTACGAGCAGTACTTC	CASSFSMSYEQYF
.	TRBV18	TRBJ2-2	TRBD2	TGTGCCAGCTCACCAGCAATAGCGGGAGGCCCGGGCACCGGGGAGCTGTTTTTT	CASSPAIAGGPGTGELFF
.	TRBV7-9	TRBJ2-1	TRBD1	TGTGCCAGCAGCTTAGAGGGACAGGGTAGGAATGAGCAGTTCTTC	CASSLEGQGRNEQFF
.	TRBV19	TRBJ2-1	TRBD1	TGTGCCACCACCGCCCAACAGGGGAGTAATGAGCAGTTCTTC	CATTAQQGSNEQFF
medium-sized	TRBV7-8	TRBJ2-7	.	TGTGCCAGCAGCCCGGGCGAGGGAGGCTCCGTCGCGTTCTACGAGCAGTACTTC	CASSPGEGGSVAFYEQYF